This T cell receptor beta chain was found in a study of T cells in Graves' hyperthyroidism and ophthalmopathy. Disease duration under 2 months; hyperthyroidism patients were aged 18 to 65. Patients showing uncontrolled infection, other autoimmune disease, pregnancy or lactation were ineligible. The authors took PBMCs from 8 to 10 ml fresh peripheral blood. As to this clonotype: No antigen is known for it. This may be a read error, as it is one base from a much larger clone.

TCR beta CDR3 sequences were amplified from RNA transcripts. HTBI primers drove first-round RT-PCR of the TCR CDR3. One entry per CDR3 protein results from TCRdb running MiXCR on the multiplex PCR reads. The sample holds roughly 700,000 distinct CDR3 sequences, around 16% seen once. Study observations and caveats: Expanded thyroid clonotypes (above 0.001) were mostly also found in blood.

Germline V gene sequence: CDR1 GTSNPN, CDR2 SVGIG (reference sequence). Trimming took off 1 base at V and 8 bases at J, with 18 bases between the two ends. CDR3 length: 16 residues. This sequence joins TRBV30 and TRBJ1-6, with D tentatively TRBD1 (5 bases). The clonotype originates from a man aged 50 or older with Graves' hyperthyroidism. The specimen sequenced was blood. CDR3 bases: TGTGCCTGGAGTGGCGGCTCTGGCAGGGTGGATTCACCCCTCCACTTT. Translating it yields CAWSGGSGRVDSPLHF.